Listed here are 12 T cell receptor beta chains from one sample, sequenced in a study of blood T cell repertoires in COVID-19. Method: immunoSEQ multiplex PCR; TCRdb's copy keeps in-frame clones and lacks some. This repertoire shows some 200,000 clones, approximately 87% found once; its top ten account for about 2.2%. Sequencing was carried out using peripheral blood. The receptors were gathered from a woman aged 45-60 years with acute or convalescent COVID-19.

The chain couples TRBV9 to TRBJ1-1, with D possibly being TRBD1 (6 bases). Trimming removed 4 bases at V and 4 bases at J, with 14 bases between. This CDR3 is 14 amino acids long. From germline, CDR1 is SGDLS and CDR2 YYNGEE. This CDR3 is CASSLGGMSTEAFF. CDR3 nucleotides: TGTGCCAGCAGCCTTGGGGGCATGAGCACTGAAGCTTTCTTT.

In DNA, the CDR3 is TGTGCCACCAGCAGAATCCCTCCTCGGGGGGACGAGCAGTACTTC. Protein: CATSRIPPRGDEQYF. The chain is built from TRBV15 and TRBJ2-7, with 7 bases matching TRBD2. There are 15 residues in the CDR3. CDR1 LNHNV and CDR2 YYDKDF come from the germline V gene (reference sequence). Unmatched junction bases numbered 9, after V lost 2 bases and J lost 5 bases.

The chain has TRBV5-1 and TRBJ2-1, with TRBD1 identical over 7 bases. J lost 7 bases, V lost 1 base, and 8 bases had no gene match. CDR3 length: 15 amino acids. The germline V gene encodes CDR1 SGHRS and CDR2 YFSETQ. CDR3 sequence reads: CASSLQVGQANEQFF. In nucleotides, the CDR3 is TGCGCCAGCAGCTTGCAGGTAGGACAGGCAAATGAGCAGTTCTTC.

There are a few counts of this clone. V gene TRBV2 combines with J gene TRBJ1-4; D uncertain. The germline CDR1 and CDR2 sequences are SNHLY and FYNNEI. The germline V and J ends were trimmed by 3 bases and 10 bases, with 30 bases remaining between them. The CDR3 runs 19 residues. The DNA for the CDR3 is TGTGCCAGCAGTGACGGCGTCCAGGTCCACTTTGGCGTGATTGCAAAACTGTTTTTT. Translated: CASSDGVQVHFGVIAKLFF.

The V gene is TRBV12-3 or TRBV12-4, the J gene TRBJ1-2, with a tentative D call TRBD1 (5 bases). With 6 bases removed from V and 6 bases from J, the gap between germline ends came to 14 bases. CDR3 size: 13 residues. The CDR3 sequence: CASRLGQVNGYTF. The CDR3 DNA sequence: TGTGCCAGCAGACTCGGACAAGTAAATGGCTACACCTTC.

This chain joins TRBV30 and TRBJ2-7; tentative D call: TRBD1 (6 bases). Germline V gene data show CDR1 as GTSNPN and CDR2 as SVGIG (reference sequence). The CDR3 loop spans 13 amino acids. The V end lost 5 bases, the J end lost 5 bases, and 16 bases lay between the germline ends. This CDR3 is CAWGLGGNNEQYF. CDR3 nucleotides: TGTGCCTGGGGGTTAGGGGGTAACAACGAGCAGTACTTC.

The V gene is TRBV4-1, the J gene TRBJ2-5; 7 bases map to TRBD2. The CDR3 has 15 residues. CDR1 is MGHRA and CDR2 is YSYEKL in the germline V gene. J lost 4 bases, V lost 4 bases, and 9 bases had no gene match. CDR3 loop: CASSREGKGPETQYF. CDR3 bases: TGCGCCAGCAGCCGGGAGGGGAAGGGCCCAGAGACCCAGTACTTC.

The CDR3 DNA follows: TGTGCCAGCAGCCAAAGCAGCCTGACAGAGAGGCTCTATGGCTACACCTTC. As protein: CASSQSSLTERLYGYTF. J is TRBJ1-2 and V is TRBV3-1 (or the pseudogene TRBV3-2); D might be TRBD1 (5 bases). Germline loops: CDR1 LGHDT, CDR2 YNNKEL (reference sequence). V lost 2 bases and J lost 4, with 20 bases in between. The CDR3 consists of 17 residues.

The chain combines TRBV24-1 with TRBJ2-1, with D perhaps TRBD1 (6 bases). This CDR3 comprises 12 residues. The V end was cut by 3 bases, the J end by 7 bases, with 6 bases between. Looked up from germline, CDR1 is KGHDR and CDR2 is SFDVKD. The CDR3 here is CATSDTGNEQFF. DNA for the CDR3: TGTGCCACCAGTGATACAGGGAATGAGCAGTTCTTC.

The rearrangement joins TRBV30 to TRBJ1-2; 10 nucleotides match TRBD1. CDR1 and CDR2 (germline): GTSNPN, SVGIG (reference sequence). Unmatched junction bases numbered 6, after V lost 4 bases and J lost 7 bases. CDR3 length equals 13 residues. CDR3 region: CAWTGQGVGGYTF. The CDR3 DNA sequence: TGTGCCTGGACCGGACAGGGGGTCGGTGGCTACACCTTC.

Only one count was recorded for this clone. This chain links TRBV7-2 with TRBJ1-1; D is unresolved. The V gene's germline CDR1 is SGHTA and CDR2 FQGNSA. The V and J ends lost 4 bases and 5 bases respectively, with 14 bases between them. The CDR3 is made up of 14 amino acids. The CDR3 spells CASSWRASGTEAFF. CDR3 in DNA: TGTGCCAGCAGCTGGCGGGCCTCGGGAACTGAAGCTTTCTTT.

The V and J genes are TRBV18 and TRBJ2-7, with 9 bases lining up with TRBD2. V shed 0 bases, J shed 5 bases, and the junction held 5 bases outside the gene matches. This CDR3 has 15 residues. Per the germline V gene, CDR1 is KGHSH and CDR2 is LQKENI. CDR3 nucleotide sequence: TGTGCCAGCTCACCACCGGCGGGAGGGCCCCACGAGCAGTACTTC. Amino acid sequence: CASSPPAGGPHEQYF.